What follows are 3 T cell receptor beta chains derived from one specimen sequenced in a study of OX40 agonist ivuxolimab in advanced cancers. Sequencing was performed with immunoSEQ multiplex PCR; in TCRdb, only in-frame clones are kept and a portion is missing. The sample includes around 30,000 clones, 82% of them seen just once. This sample comprised CD4+ or CD8+ T cells sorted from blood, obtained in a trial of the OX40 agonist ivuxolimab. These receptor sequences come from an adult with an advanced solid tumor such as melanoma, head and neck, liver or kidney cancer.

The chain has TRBV6-5 and TRBJ2-7; no reliable D call. CDR1 and CDR2 (germline): MNHEY, SVGAGI. Trimming shortened V by 0 bases and J by 3 bases, and 6 bases separated the two germline ends. This CDR3 comprises 13 residues. CDR3 coding DNA: TGTGCCAGCAGTTACTCGAAAAGCTACGAGCAGTACTTC. Translated, it gives CASSYSKSYEQYF.

This chain joins TRBV6-6 and TRBJ2-5; D remains ambiguous. CDR1 is MNHNY and CDR2 is SVGAGI in the germline V gene (reference sequence). The CDR3 is made up of 14 amino acids. Trimming took off 1 base at V and 2 bases at J, with 8 bases between the two ends. In DNA form, the CDR3 reads TGTGCCAGCAGTTACTTGGGGAATCAAGAGACCCAGTACTTC. Its translation is CASSYLGNQETQYF.

This clone was observed a few times. The chain is built from TRBV9 and TRBJ2-4, with no clear D. Germline V gives CDR1 SGDLS, CDR2 YYNGEE. V shed 2 bases and J shed 7 bases, with 13 bases lying between them. The CDR3 length is 14 residues. The CDR3 sequence is CASSVGNLGNIQYF. The CDR3 region has the DNA TGTGCCAGCAGCGTGGGAAACCTCGGGAACATTCAGTACTTC.